Listed below are T cell receptor beta chains from one sample, sequenced in a study of blood T cell repertoires in COVID-19. Here immunoSEQ multiplex PCR was the method, and the copy in TCRdb shows in-frame clones only, minus some. The sample includes 200,000 to 300,000 clones, around 89% of them seen just once. The sequenced sample was PBMCs or T cells enriched from blood (not recorded which). The receptors derive from a woman in her twenties or thirties who had recovered from COVID-19. Each CDR3 is given with its conserved first and last residue. Fields, in order: D gene, V gene, J gene, clone size, CDR3 protein, CDR3 DNA. The D gene is left open where the match is weak. Size values are once, few and many counts, or a class for expanded clones, and some rows have none.

d_call: NA; v_call: TRBV27; j_call: TRBJ2-2; clone_size: NA; cdr3_aa: CASRETVSTGELFF; cdr3_nt: TGTGCCAGCAGGGAGACAGTCAGCACCGGGGAGCTGTTTTTT
d_call: NA; v_call: TRBV19; j_call: TRBJ1-6; clone_size: NA; cdr3_aa: CASSINFYNSPLHF; cdr3_nt: TGTGCCAGTAGTATTAACTTCTATAATTCACCCCTCCACTTT
d_call: NA; v_call: TRBV9; j_call: TRBJ2-1; clone_size: few; cdr3_aa: CASSLEDYQTSSYNEQFF; cdr3_nt: TGTGCCAGCAGCCTTGAGGACTACCAAACGAGCTCCTACAATGAGCAGTTCTTC
d_call: NA; v_call: TRBV4-3; j_call: TRBJ2-3; clone_size: NA; cdr3_aa: CASSQQGADTQYF; cdr3_nt: TGCGCCAGCAGCCAGCAGGGCGCAGATACGCAGTATTTT
d_call: NA; v_call: TRBV28; j_call: TRBJ2-7; clone_size: few; cdr3_aa: CASSLKLQQYF; cdr3_nt: TGTGCCAGCAGTTTAAAACTGCAGCAGTACTTC
d_call: TRBD1; v_call: TRBV28; j_call: TRBJ1-1; clone_size: NA; cdr3_aa: CASSLVITGARGAFF; cdr3_nt: TGTGCCAGCAGTTTAGTTATAACAGGGGCCCGGGGGGCTTTCTTT
d_call: TRBD2; v_call: TRBV25-1; j_call: TRBJ2-7; clone_size: NA; cdr3_aa: CASSEGQKTSGRIYF; cdr3_nt: TGTGCCAGCAGTGAAGGACAGAAGACTAGCGGGAGGATATACTTC
d_call: TRBD2; v_call: TRBV6-2/TRBV6-3; j_call: TRBJ2-1; clone_size: NA; cdr3_aa: CASSYSRTSGLHDEQFF; cdr3_nt: TGTGCCAGCAGTTACTCCCGGACTAGCGGGCTACATGATGAGCAGTTCTTC
d_call: NA; v_call: TRBV28; j_call: TRBJ1-1; clone_size: NA; cdr3_aa: CAVTAGTVEAFF; cdr3_nt: TGTGCCGTCACGGCAGGGACTGTTGAAGCTTTCTTT
d_call: TRBD1; v_call: TRBV5-1; j_call: TRBJ1-2; clone_size: once; cdr3_aa: CASSRDSLNYGYTF; cdr3_nt: TGCGCCAGCAGCCGGGACAGCCTTAACTATGGCTACACCTTC
d_call: NA; v_call: TRBV28; j_call: TRBJ1-5; clone_size: NA; cdr3_aa: CASSLPDSYSNQPQHF; cdr3_nt: TGTGCCAGCAGTTTACCGGACAGTTATAGCAATCAGCCCCAGCATTTT
d_call: NA; v_call: TRBV27; j_call: TRBJ1-5; clone_size: NA; cdr3_aa: CASSLWANQPQHF; cdr3_nt: TGTGCCAGCAGTTTATGGGCGAATCAGCCCCAGCATTTT
d_call: TRBD1; v_call: TRBV5-4; j_call: TRBJ1-2; clone_size: NA; cdr3_aa: CASSGGQGIGGYTF; cdr3_nt: TGTGCCAGCAGCGGAGGACAGGGTATTGGTGGCTACACCTTC
d_call: NA; v_call: TRBV4-1; j_call: TRBJ2-1; clone_size: NA; cdr3_aa: CASSQPRETDSNNEQFF; cdr3_nt: TGCGCCAGCAGCCAACCTCGTGAGACAGATAGCAACAATGAGCAGTTCTTC
d_call: NA; v_call: TRBV15; j_call: TRBJ1-2; clone_size: NA; cdr3_aa: CATSIPGRQTYGYTF; cdr3_nt: TGTGCCACCAGCATACCGGGCCGACAGACCTATGGCTACACCTTC
d_call: TRBD1; v_call: TRBV5-1; j_call: TRBJ1-1; clone_size: NA; cdr3_aa: CASSGGTGDTEAFF; cdr3_nt: TGCGCCAGCAGCGGGGGGACAGGGGACACTGAAGCTTTCTTT
d_call: TRBD1; v_call: TRBV19; j_call: TRBJ2-7; clone_size: NA; cdr3_aa: CASRISRDSLGKQYF; cdr3_nt: TGTGCCAGTAGGATTAGCCGGGACAGCCTGGGGAAGCAGTACTTC
d_call: TRBD1; v_call: TRBV30; j_call: TRBJ1-4; clone_size: NA; cdr3_aa: CAWSGLRQGYYPSDRTTNEKLFF; cdr3_nt: TGTGCCTGGAGTGGCCTCCGACAGGGCTATTATCCCTCAGATAGAACAACTAATGAAAAACTGTTTTTT
d_call: NA; v_call: TRBV6-5; j_call: TRBJ2-1; clone_size: NA; cdr3_aa: CASSPRGTYNEQFF; cdr3_nt: TGTGCCAGCAGTCCCCGGGGGACCTACAATGAGCAGTTCTTC
d_call: TRBD1; v_call: TRBV7-9; j_call: TRBJ2-1; clone_size: NA; cdr3_aa: CASSLRDRGHNEQFF; cdr3_nt: TGTGCCAGCAGCTTAAGGGACAGGGGGCACAATGAGCAGTTCTTC
d_call: NA; v_call: TRBV5-1; j_call: TRBJ2-2; clone_size: once; cdr3_aa: CASSFLGEDTGELFF; cdr3_nt: TGCGCCAGCAGCTTTTTGGGGGAGGACACCGGGGAGCTGTTTTTT
d_call: NA; v_call: TRBV12-3/TRBV12-4; j_call: TRBJ1-5; clone_size: NA; cdr3_aa: CASRTAGGLPQHF; cdr3_nt: TGTGCCAGCAGAACGGCAGGAGGACTGCCCCAGCATTTT
d_call: NA; v_call: TRBV3-1/TRBV3-2; j_call: TRBJ1-4; clone_size: NA; cdr3_aa: CASSQDPGTGSEKLFF; cdr3_nt: TGTGCCAGCAGCCAAGATCCAGGAACGGGGAGTGAAAAACTGTTTTTT
d_call: NA; v_call: TRBV19; j_call: TRBJ1-1; clone_size: NA; cdr3_aa: CASSPSGNTEAFF; cdr3_nt: TGTGCCAGTAGCCCATCAGGGAACACTGAAGCTTTCTTT
d_call: TRBD1; v_call: TRBV4-3; j_call: TRBJ1-2; clone_size: NA; cdr3_aa: CASSQEGTGGFAF; cdr3_nt: TGCGCCAGCAGCCAAGAAGGGACAGGGGGTTTCGCCTTC
d_call: NA; v_call: TRBV30; j_call: TRBJ1-1; clone_size: NA; cdr3_aa: CAWQTVKNTEAFF; cdr3_nt: TGTGCCTGGCAAACAGTAAAGAACACTGAAGCTTTCTTT
d_call: TRBD2; v_call: TRBV4-3; j_call: TRBJ2-5; clone_size: NA; cdr3_aa: CASSPSGGLVSETQYF; cdr3_nt: TGCGCCAGCAGCCCTAGTGGGGGACTAGTTTCAGAGACCCAGTACTTC
d_call: NA; v_call: TRBV19; j_call: TRBJ1-3; clone_size: NA; cdr3_aa: CASSILGSGNTIYF; cdr3_nt: TGTGCCAGTAGTATACTGGGGAGTGGAAACACCATATATTTT
d_call: NA; v_call: TRBV28; j_call: TRBJ1-4; clone_size: once; cdr3_aa: CASSLWEGKLFF; cdr3_nt: TGTGCCAGCAGTTTGTGGGAGGGAAAACTGTTTTTT
d_call: TRBD1; v_call: TRBV5-8; j_call: TRBJ1-2; clone_size: few; cdr3_aa: CASSSYSGTGYGYTF; cdr3_nt: TGTGCCAGCAGCTCTTACTCTGGGACAGGCTATGGCTACACCTTC
d_call: TRBD1; v_call: TRBV12-3/TRBV12-4; j_call: TRBJ1-1; clone_size: NA; cdr3_aa: CASSFWDRVEAFF; cdr3_nt: TGTGCCAGCAGTTTCTGGGACAGGGTTGAAGCTTTCTTT
d_call: NA; v_call: TRBV14; j_call: TRBJ1-1; clone_size: NA; cdr3_aa: CASSLAVNTEAFF; cdr3_nt: TGTGCCAGCAGCCTAGCCGTGAACACTGAAGCTTTCTTT
d_call: NA; v_call: TRBV3-1/TRBV3-2; j_call: TRBJ2-7; clone_size: NA; cdr3_aa: CASSQGLEGPPKRGYF; cdr3_nt: TGTGCCAGCAGCCAGGGCTTGGAGGGACCTCCCAAAAGGGGGTACTTC
d_call: NA; v_call: TRBV5-4; j_call: TRBJ1-1; clone_size: NA; cdr3_aa: CASSQGITRGGNTEAFF; cdr3_nt: TGTGCCAGCAGCCAAGGAATCACGAGGGGAGGGAACACTGAAGCTTTCTTT
d_call: TRBD2; v_call: TRBV4-1; j_call: TRBJ2-1; clone_size: NA; cdr3_aa: CASSLSGSGYNEQFF; cdr3_nt: TGCGCCAGCAGCCTAAGCGGGAGTGGGTACAATGAGCAGTTCTTC
d_call: NA; v_call: TRBV4-1; j_call: TRBJ2-7; clone_size: NA; cdr3_aa: CASSHPQLRSRPGGYEQYF; cdr3_nt: TGCGCCAGCAGCCACCCTCAACTGCGATCTAGACCCGGGGGCTACGAGCAGTACTTC
d_call: TRBD1; v_call: TRBV27; j_call: TRBJ2-7; clone_size: NA; cdr3_aa: CATRPGQLNYEQYF; cdr3_nt: TGTGCCACCCGACCGGGACAGCTTAACTACGAGCAGTACTTC
d_call: NA; v_call: TRBV7-9; j_call: TRBJ2-4; clone_size: NA; cdr3_aa: CARNFGQAKNIQYF; cdr3_nt: TGTGCCAGAAATTTTGGACAGGCCAAAAACATTCAGTACTTC
d_call: TRBD1; v_call: TRBV11-3; j_call: TRBJ2-1; clone_size: NA; cdr3_aa: CASHSRDSLHNEQFF; cdr3_nt: TGTGCCAGCCATAGTCGGGACAGTTTACACAATGAGCAGTTCTTC
d_call: TRBD1; v_call: TRBV6-5; j_call: TRBJ1-2; clone_size: NA; cdr3_aa: CASSGGGGYTF; cdr3_nt: TGTGCCAGCTCAGGGGGCGGTGGCTACACCTTC
d_call: TRBD1; v_call: TRBV28; j_call: TRBJ2-7; clone_size: once; cdr3_aa: CASTLSGTGKNREQYF; cdr3_nt: TGTGCCAGCACCCTTTCCGGGACAGGGAAGAATCGCGAGCAGTACTTC
d_call: NA; v_call: TRBV4-3; j_call: TRBJ2-2; clone_size: NA; cdr3_aa: CASSQRMFRAVNTGELFF; cdr3_nt: TGCGCCAGCAGCCAAAGAATGTTCAGGGCCGTGAACACCGGGGAGCTGTTTTTT
d_call: NA; v_call: TRBV13; j_call: TRBJ2-7; clone_size: once; cdr3_aa: CASSLTERIGEQYF; cdr3_nt: TGTGCCAGCAGCTTAACGGAGCGGATAGGCGAGCAGTACTTC
d_call: TRBD1; v_call: TRBV19; j_call: TRBJ1-4; clone_size: NA; cdr3_aa: CASTSQGANEKLFF; cdr3_nt: TGTGCCAGTACCTCACAGGGGGCTAATGAAAAACTGTTTTTT
d_call: NA; v_call: TRBV6-5; j_call: TRBJ2-7; clone_size: NA; cdr3_aa: CASKKLDSYSYEQYF; cdr3_nt: TGTGCCAGCAAAAAACTGGACAGCTACTCCTACGAGCAGTACTTC
d_call: TRBD1; v_call: TRBV2; j_call: TRBJ1-1; clone_size: NA; cdr3_aa: CASSEMRTGGHMNTEAFF; cdr3_nt: TGTGCCAGCAGTGAAATGAGGACAGGGGGACACATGAACACTGAAGCTTTCTTT
d_call: TRBD2; v_call: TRBV27; j_call: TRBJ2-1; clone_size: NA; cdr3_aa: CASSSLSGRGYNEQFF; cdr3_nt: TGTGCCAGCAGTTCCCTTAGCGGGAGGGGGTACAATGAGCAGTTCTTC
d_call: NA; v_call: TRBV28; j_call: TRBJ1-3; clone_size: NA; cdr3_aa: CASTAGHSGNTIYF; cdr3_nt: TGTGCCAGCACCGCGGGCCACTCTGGAAACACCATATATTTT
d_call: TRBD1; v_call: TRBV19; j_call: TRBJ1-5; clone_size: NA; cdr3_aa: CATSNRDSRDPQHF; cdr3_nt: TGTGCCACCTCCAACCGGGACAGTAGGGATCCCCAGCATTTT
d_call: TRBD1; v_call: TRBV30; j_call: TRBJ1-5; clone_size: few; cdr3_aa: CAWRGPGGLQPQHF; cdr3_nt: TGTGCCTGGAGAGGCCCAGGGGGCCTGCAGCCCCAGCATTTT
d_call: TRBD1; v_call: TRBV30; j_call: TRBJ2-7; clone_size: once; cdr3_aa: CAWAPGTGVYEQYF; cdr3_nt: TGTGCCTGGGCCCCCGGGACAGGGGTCTACGAGCAGTACTTC
d_call: TRBD1; v_call: TRBV6-5; j_call: TRBJ1-1; clone_size: NA; cdr3_aa: CASRATGMNTEAFF; cdr3_nt: TGTGCCAGCAGGGCGACAGGGATGAACACTGAAGCTTTCTTT
d_call: TRBD1; v_call: TRBV5-4; j_call: TRBJ1-1; clone_size: NA; cdr3_aa: CASMWDRGTEAFF; cdr3_nt: TGTGCCAGCATGTGGGACAGGGGCACTGAAGCTTTCTTT
d_call: TRBD1; v_call: TRBV18; j_call: TRBJ1-2; clone_size: NA; cdr3_aa: CASSPRQGGRVENYGYTF; cdr3_nt: TGTGCCAGCTCACCGAGACAGGGGGGTCGAGTAGAGAACTATGGCTACACCTTC
d_call: NA; v_call: TRBV21-1; j_call: TRBJ1-6; clone_size: NA; cdr3_aa: CASSKAGQGSPLHF; cdr3_nt: TGTGCCAGCAGCAAAGCCGGACAGGGTTCACCCCTCCACTTT
d_call: TRBD1; v_call: TRBV7-8; j_call: TRBJ1-1; clone_size: NA; cdr3_aa: CASSPPTGGLVNTEAFF; cdr3_nt: TGTGCCAGCAGCCCCCCGACAGGGGGTTTAGTGAACACTGAAGCTTTCTTT
d_call: TRBD1; v_call: TRBV9; j_call: TRBJ1-1; clone_size: NA; cdr3_aa: CASSASGTGNTEAFF; cdr3_nt: TGTGCCAGCAGTGCCTCCGGGACAGGGAACACTGAAGCTTTCTTT
d_call: TRBD1; v_call: TRBV9; j_call: TRBJ2-7; clone_size: NA; cdr3_aa: CASSPRDRLHEQYF; cdr3_nt: TGTGCCAGCAGCCCCCGGGACAGGCTACACGAGCAGTACTTC
d_call: NA; v_call: TRBV21-1; j_call: TRBJ2-7; clone_size: NA; cdr3_aa: CASSPRTGKSYEQYF; cdr3_nt: TGTGCCAGCAGCCCTCGGACAGGGAAATCCTACGAGCAGTACTTC